A selection of T cell receptor beta chains follows, all from one sample in a study of blood T cells in healthy people across ages. Using its own MiXCR run on the 5' RACE reads, TCRdb lists one record per CDR3 protein. The sample yields 500,000 to 550,000 distinct CDR3 sequences, about 25% seen once. The same sample was also used in a study of T cells of mothers and their children.

The specimen was blood. The receptor set was obtained from a boy aged 5-17 years in good health. The CDR3 runs from the conserved cysteine through the conserved F or W. The D gene is left open where the match is weak. Clone size is stated in some rows and not others, as once, few, many or a class when expanded.

CDR3 length	clone size	D gene	V gene	J gene	CDR3 DNA	CDR3 protein
12	many	.	TRBV7-2	TRBJ1-1	TGTGCCAGCAGCTTCTCGGACACTGAAGCTTTCTTT	CASSFSDTEAFF
13	.	TRBD2	TRBV7-3	TRBJ2-7	TGTGCCAGCAGCTCAGCGGGAGTGGTCGAGCAGTACTTC	CASSSAGVVEQYF
15	.	TRBD2	TRBV27	TRBJ2-5	TGTGCCAGCAGTTTATTCCTAGCGGGAGTGGAGACCCAGTACTTC	CASSLFLAGVETQYF
18	few	TRBD1	TRBV5-5	TRBJ2-1	TGTGCCAGCAGCTTGTTTTGGTTTAAGGGACAGGGAAACAATGAGCAGTTCTTC	CASSLFWFKGQGNNEQFF
15	.	.	TRBV7-2	TRBJ2-2	TGTGCCAGCAGCTTATCCCCAGGGTCAACCGGGGAGCTGTTTTTT	CASSLSPGSTGELFF
13	.	.	TRBV20-1	TRBJ2-2	TGCAGTGCCCCTGGAGGGGGCGGCGGGGAGCTGTTTTTT	CSAPGGGGGELFF
14	.	.	TRBV12-3/TRBV12-4	TRBJ2-7	TGTGCCAGCAGTAGGGACGGAGCTATCTACGAGCAGTACTTC	CASSRDGAIYEQYF
14	.	.	TRBV11-1	TRBJ2-1	TGTGCCAGCAGCTTTGGGACCAGTTACAATGAGCAGTTCTTC	CASSFGTSYNEQFF
17	.	TRBD1	TRBV5-4	TRBJ1-5	TGTGCCAGCAGCTTGGGGACCCCAGGGGGGAGCAATCAGCCCCAGCATTTT	CASSLGTPGGSNQPQHF
15	few	.	TRBV12-3/TRBV12-4	TRBJ1-4	TGTGCCAGCAGTTCCTTCATAGGCTCTAATGAAAAACTGTTTTTT	CASSSFIGSNEKLFF
17	.	.	TRBV2	TRBJ2-5	TGTGCCAGCAGTTTCAAGTCGGTAAGCCCCAAACAAGAGACCCAGTACTTC	CASSFKSVSPKQETQYF
16	.	.	TRBV7-7	TRBJ1-1	TGTGCTAGCAGCCACCAGACAGGACCAGCGAACACTGAAGCTTTCTTT	CASSHQTGPANTEAFF
16	.	TRBD2	TRBV7-3	TRBJ2-2	TGTGCCAGCAGCCTGATAGCGGGAGTTAACACCGGGGAGCTGTTTTTT	CASSLIAGVNTGELFF
14	few	TRBD2	TRBV28	TRBJ2-7	TGTGCCAGCGTTAGCGGGGGAAGGGTCTACGAGCAGTACTTC	CASVSGGRVYEQYF
17	.	TRBD2	TRBV28	TRBJ2-6	TGTGCCAGCAGTCCGACTAGCGGCATCTCTGGGGCCAACGTCCTGACTTTC	CASSPTSGISGANVLTF
16	.	TRBD2	TRBV7-3	TRBJ2-1	TGTGCCAGCAGCTTAGATGGGCCTAGCGGGAGGAATGAGCAGTTCTTC	CASSLDGPSGRNEQFF
14	.	.	TRBV3-1	TRBJ2-5	TGTGCCAGCAGCCGAGGGACCACCCAAGAGACCCAGTACTTC	CASSRGTTQETQYF
13	.	.	TRBV20-1	TRBJ1-4	TGCAGTGCTAGTGAGGGGCTAGGGGAAAAACTGTTTTTT	CSASEGLGEKLFF
16	.	TRBD1	TRBV14	TRBJ2-3	TGTGCCAGCAGCCAGCGGACAGGCTTAAGCACAGATACGCAGTATTTT	CASSQRTGLSTDTQYF
16	few	.	TRBV25-1	TRBJ2-5	TGTGCCAGCAGTGAGTCGGGGGGCCCCCTACAAGAGACCCAGTACTTC	CASSESGGPLQETQYF
19	few	TRBD2	TRBV6-5	TRBJ2-2	TGTGCCAGCAGTTACTCCGGTGGGACTAGCGGGGGGGCCTTGGGGGAGCTGTTTTTT	CASSYSGGTSGGALGELFF
13	.	.	TRBV30	TRBJ2-7	TGTGCCTGGAGTGTAGGGGGGTCCTACGAGCAGTACTTC	CAWSVGGSYEQYF
15	.	.	TRBV7-6	TRBJ2-2	TGCGCCAGCAGCTTCGGCGTGTCGAACACCGGGGAGCTGTTTTTT	CASSFGVSNTGELFF
13	few	.	TRBV2	TRBJ2-5	TGTGCCAGCAGTTATACTAGGGGAGAGACCCAGTACTTC	CASSYTRGETQYF
15	many	TRBD2	TRBV7-9	TRBJ2-5	TGTGCCAGCAGCTTTCCGGGGCGGGGGAACGGGACCCAGTACTTC	CASSFPGRGNGTQYF
11	.	.	TRBV6-2/TRBV6-3	TRBJ2-3	TGTGCCAGCAGTCGGACTTATACGCAGTATTTT	CASSRTYTQYF
14	.	.	TRBV6-5	TRBJ1-2	TGTGCCAGCAGCCGCTCCCGTCGGCTCCAGGGCTACACCTTC	CASSRSRRLQGYTF
12	many	.	TRBV29-1	TRBJ1-2	TGCAGCGTCTGGGGGGACAACTATGGCTACACCTTC	CSVWGDNYGYTF
14	.	TRBD1	TRBV20-1	TRBJ1-4	TGCAGTGCTAGAGAAACGGACAGGGGGGGGAAACTGTTTTTT	CSARETDRGGKLFF
13	few	.	TRBV6-2/TRBV6-3	TRBJ2-1	TGTGCCAGCAGCCCCGGGGGGCCGAGGGGGTGGTTCTTC	CASSPGGPRGWFF
15	.	TRBD1	TRBV7-9	TRBJ1-1	TGTGCCAGCAGCCCGCCGTCGGACAGGTACACTGAAGCTTTCTTT	CASSPPSDRYTEAFF
13	few	.	TRBV18	TRBJ1-6	TGTGCCAGCTCGCTCAACTATAATTCACCCCTCCACTTT	CASSLNYNSPLHF
12	.	.	TRBV10-3	TRBJ2-5	TGTGCCGTCAGTTCGGCCCAAGAGACCCAGTACTTC	CAVSSAQETQYF
12	few	TRBD2	TRBV24-1	TRBJ2-1	TGTGCCACCCTGGGACTAGCGGGAGAGCAGTTCTTC	CATLGLAGEQFF
12	few	.	TRBV7-8	TRBJ2-1	TGTGCCAGCAGCTTATACCCGAGTGAGCAGTTCTTC	CASSLYPSEQFF
15	.	TRBD1	TRBV7-2	TRBJ1-4	TGTGCCAGCAGCGTAAGGACAGGGGCGGCTGAAAAACTGCTTTTT	CASSVRTGAAEKLLF
16	.	TRBD2	TRBV9	TRBJ2-5	TGTGCCAGCAGCGTAGACATGCGGGGGGGCCCCGAGACCCAGTACTTC	CASSVDMRGGPETQYF
12	.	.	TRBV28	TRBJ2-1	TGTGCCAGCAGTTTATACGCGTGGGAGCAGTTCTTC	CASSLYAWEQFF
16	few	TRBD1	TRBV27	TRBJ2-7	TGTGCCAGCAGTCTCCCGGGACAGCTTCAACTCTACGAGCAGTACTTC	CASSLPGQLQLYEQYF
13	.	TRBD2	TRBV5-1	TRBJ2-1	TGCGCCAGCAGCGTTAGCGGGAGTAATGAGCAGTTCTTC	CASSVSGSNEQFF
13	.	.	TRBV7-6	TRBJ2-1	TGTGCCAGCAGCTTAAGCAACCACAATGAGCAGTTCTTC	CASSLSNHNEQFF
17	few	TRBD1	TRBV18	TRBJ2-7	TGTGCCAGCTCACCATTCGCGGGACAGGGGGCGATGAACGAGCAGTACTTC	CASSPFAGQGAMNEQYF
13	.	.	TRBV20-1	TRBJ2-5	TGCAGTGCTAAAGTACTGAACAAAGAGACCCAGTACTTC	CSAKVLNKETQYF
15	few	TRBD1	TRBV7-2	TRBJ2-7	TGTGCCAGCAGCTTAGAGATAGGGGGCTTTCACGAGCAGTACTTC	CASSLEIGGFHEQYF
14	.	.	TRBV14	TRBJ2-7	TGCGCCAGCAGCCATAGACTAGTTCGCTACGAGCAGTACTTC	CASSHRLVRYEQYF
14	few	TRBD1	TRBV7-2	TRBJ2-5	TGTGCCAGCTGCCGGGACAGGGGCGCCCAGACCCAGTACTTC	CASCRDRGAQTQYF
13	few	.	TRBV7-2	TRBJ2-5	TGTGCCAGCAGCTCGTCAACTAGGGAGACCCGGTACTTC	CASSSSTRETRYF
15	.	.	TRBV11-2	TRBJ1-4	TGTGCCAGCAGCTTATCCGTATCAACTAATGAAAAACTGTTTTTT	CASSLSVSTNEKLFF
15	few	.	TRBV28	TRBJ1-5	TGTGCCAGCGGGGATGACAGGAATAGCAATCAGCCCCAGCATTTT	CASGDDRNSNQPQHF
15	.	.	TRBV7-3	TRBJ2-3	TGTGCCAGCAGCCCCCGCGACAGTTCAACGGATACGCAGTATTTT	CASSPRDSSTDTQYF
13	.	TRBD2	TRBV20-1	TRBJ2-5	TGCGTTGCCGAGGGACTAAGAAGGGAGACCCAGTACTTC	CVAEGLRRETQYF
13	.	.	TRBV10-3	TRBJ1-4	TGTGCCATCAGTGCTGTAACTAATGAAAAACTGTTTTTT	CAISAVTNEKLFF
17	few	TRBD1	TRBV14	TRBJ2-7	TGTGCCAGCAGCCAAGGTTCCGGGACAGGGCGATCCTACGAGCAGTACTTC	CASSQGSGTGRSYEQYF
14	.	TRBD1	TRBV29-1	TRBJ2-3	TGCAGCGTTGAGGCGACAGGGGGCTTTGATACGCAGTATTTT	CSVEATGGFDTQYF